Presented here are 18 T cell receptor beta chains from one specimen sequenced in a study of T cells in women clearing cervical HPV infection. Here immunoSEQ multiplex PCR was the method, and the copy in TCRdb shows in-frame clones only, minus some. This listing includes 40,000 or so clones. The specimen sequenced was blood buffy coat. These receptors were obtained from a woman between 18 and 70 years old with a cervical HPV16 infection that either progressed to CIN3+ or cleared (not recorded which).

A word on this clone: The CDR3 extends 3 residues past the end of the read, so its final part is completed from the germline J gene. The chain uses TRBV7-2 and TRBJ2-7, with D perhaps matching TRBD2 (6 bases). The V and J ends lost 0 bases and 3 bases respectively, with 12 bases between them. The CDR3 contains 15 residues. Germline V lookup: CDR1 SGHTA, CDR2 FQGNSA. The sequenced CDR3 bases are TGTGCCAGCAGCTTAGCGGGGGGAGCGGGCTACGAG. It encodes CASSLAGGAGYE. The CDR3 in its entirety is CASSLAGGAGYEQYF.

About this clone: The sequenced fragment ends 3 residues before the CDR3 boundary, so the rest is inferred from the germline J gene. The chain links TRBV30 to TRBJ1-5; D gene uncertain. The CDR3 extends over 13 amino acids. The germline V gene encodes CDR1 GTSNPN and CDR2 SVGIG (reference sequence). Trimming took off 0 bases at V and 6 bases at J, with 9 bases between the two ends. CDR3 in amino acids: CAWSVQSRQPQHF. CDR3 DNA, as far as it was read: TGTGCCTGGAGTGTACAGAGCCGTCAGCCC.

Comments on this clone: The read comes to an end 3 residues before the CDR3 does, leaving the germline J gene to fill in the end. The rearrangement joins TRBV28 to TRBJ1-4; no reliable D call. The CDR3 length is 13 residues. V was clipped by 5 bases and J by 10 bases, with 14 bases between them. Per germline, CDR1 MDHEN and CDR2 SYDVKM. CDR3 sequence reads: CASSLRSLGKLFF. The DNA read from the CDR3 is TGTGCCAGCAGTCTCAGGTCGTTGGGAAAA.

This CDR3 is CASSHPSGTGELFF. CDR3 DNA, as far as it was read: TGTGCCAGCAGCCACCCATCAGGGACCGGGGAG. V and J are TRBV4-2 and TRBJ2-2; possible D gene TRBD1, 5 bases. The read gets to within 3 residues of the CDR3 end, and the germline J gene fills in the rest. V lost 3 bases to trimming and J lost 5 bases, with 10 bases between them. The CDR3 length is 14 residues. CDR1 and CDR2 from the germline V gene are LGHNA and YNFKEQ.

A note on this clone: Read coverage stops 3 residues before the CDR3 terminus; the germline J gene supplies the remainder. This chain connects TRBV19 to TRBJ1-4; 8 bases line up with TRBD1. This CDR3 spans 14 amino acids. V shed 8 bases, J shed 5 bases, and the junction held 7 bases outside the gene matches. CDR1 and CDR2 from the germline V gene are LNHDA and SQIVND (reference sequence). The CDR3 loop is CASASRDRNEKLFF. The CDR3 bases that were read are TGTGCCAGTGCGAGCCGGGACAGGAATGAAAAA.

Remarks on this clone: The read terminates 3 residues ahead of where the CDR3 ends, so the germline J gene completes it. The chain is built from TRBV2 and TRBJ2-6, with TRBD1 identical over 9 bases. This CDR3 contains 15 residues. Germline assignment: CDR1 SNHLY and CDR2 FYNNEI. The V and J ends lost 10 bases and 0 bases, in that order; junction bases with no gene match: 4. CDR3 bases read: TGTGCCACAGACAGGGGGAACTCTGGGGCCAACGTC. It codes for CATDRGNSGANV. The entire CDR3 protein is CATDRGNSGANVLTF. The variable domain in full, with the rest retrieved from reference TRBV2 and TRBJ2-6, is EPEVTQTPSHQVTQMGQEVILRCVPISNHLYFYWYRQILGQKVEFLVSFYNNEISEKSEIFDDQFSVERPDGSNFTLKIRSTKLEDSAMYFCATDRGNSGANVLTFGAGSRLTVL.

This clone registers medium-sized (0.01 to 0.1%) by frequency. The read finishes 3 residues shy of the CDR3 end, and the germline J gene is used to complete it. The chain has TRBV6-4 and TRBJ2-1; 12 bases fit TRBD2. CDR3 length: 18 residues. CDR1 and CDR2 (germline): MRHNA, SNTAGT. V was pared by 0 bases and J by 9 bases, with 12 bases of the junction left unmatched. The part of the CDR3 DNA that was read is TGTGCCAGCAGTGACTCTCCCGCTAGCGGGGGGGAAATGGTTGAG. The encoded protein is CASSDSPASGGEMVE. The CDR3 reads in full as CASSDSPASGGEMVEQFF.

A remark on this clone: The CDR3 end lies 3 residues beyond the end of the read and is filled in from the germline J gene. The chain recombines TRBV19 with TRBJ2-5; TRBD2 agrees at 7 bases. Germline lookup yields CDR1 LNHDA and CDR2 SQIVND (reference sequence). Unmatched junction bases numbered 10, after V lost 5 bases and J lost 4 bases. The CDR3 has 15 residues. The CDR3 DNA, read in part, is TGTGCCAGTAGTCCAGGCGGGAGAGGCGGAGAGACC. Translating gives CASSPGGRGGET. The full-length CDR3 reads as CASSPGGRGGETQYF.

On this clone: The DNA ends 3 residues before the CDR3 does, and the rest of the CDR3 is filled in from the germline J gene. V usage is TRBV20-1 and J usage is TRBJ1-4; weak D call: TRBD1 (6 bases). Germline V gene lookup returns CDR1 DFQATT and CDR2 SNEGSKA (reference sequence). V was clipped by 7 bases and J by 4 bases, with 7 bases between them. This CDR3 region has 11 residues. The DNA read from the CDR3 is TGCAGTGTAGGGGGTAATGAAAAA. This translates into CSVGGNEK. The whole CDR3 sequence is CSVGGNEKLFF.

In the case of this clone: Its ends do not fully match the called genes, so a read error is possible. The read is 3 residues too short to cover the CDR3 end, so that end is filled in from the germline J gene. At the DNA level, this CDR3 is encoded by other sequences in the same sample as well. The V gene is TRBV7-2, the J gene TRBJ1-3; possible D gene TRBD1, 6 bases. There are 13 residues in the CDR3. Germline CDR1 SGHTA, CDR2 FQGNSA. The CDR3 sequence: CASSLDRDNTIYF. Incomplete CDR3 DNA: TGTGCCAGCAGCTTAGACAGGGACAACACA.

A remark on this clone: From the germline J gene comes the end of the CDR3, since the read stops 3 residues before it. V gene TRBV7-9 combines with J gene TRBJ2-7, with D possibly matching TRBD1 (6 bases). V was shortened by 6 bases and J by 5 bases, with 17 bases between the two germline ends. Germline-derived CDR1 and CDR2 are SEHNR and FQNEAQ (reference sequence). The CDR3 spans 14 residues. CDR3 in amino acids: CASRPYPDSHEQYF. The sequenced CDR3 bases are TGTGCCAGCAGACCCTACCCGGACAGCCACGAG.

As to this clone: The read falls 3 residues short of the CDR3 end, and the missing part is taken from the germline J gene. The chain carries TRBV30 and TRBJ1-5; 7 positions match TRBD1. V was clipped by 3 bases and J by 8 bases; unmatched bases: 19. This CDR3 has 17 amino acids. Germline assignment: CDR1 GTSNPN and CDR2 SVGIG (reference sequence). The CDR3 loop is CAWSLRSVTGTFEPQHF. The DNA read from the CDR3 is TGTGCCTGGAGCCTCCGATCCGTGACAGGGACTTTTGAGCCC.

A word on this clone: The DNA ends 3 residues before the CDR3 does, and the rest of the CDR3 is filled in from the germline J gene. The chain joins TRBV20-1 to TRBJ1-5, with D possibly TRBD1 on 5 matching bases. Germline values: CDR1 DFQATT, CDR2 SNEGSKA (reference sequence). CDR3 length: 17 residues. Deletions cut 5 bases from V and 0 bases from J, with 20 bases between. The CDR3 spells CSAQSLGRQLSNQPQHF. The DNA read from the CDR3 is TGCAGTGCTCAGAGCCTAGGGCGACAGCTTAGCAATCAGCCC.

Notes on this clone: The read falls 3 residues short of the CDR3 end, and the missing part is taken from the germline J gene. The chain has TRBV20-1 and TRBJ1-1, with D possibly TRBD1 on 6 matching bases. Per the germline V gene, CDR1 is DFQATT and CDR2 is SNEGSKA (reference sequence). Deletions cut 3 bases from V and 4 bases from J, with 18 bases between. The CDR3 totals 15 residues. The CDR3 bases that were read are TGCAGTGCTAGGCTCCCCCAGGGAGGGGGCACTGAA. Protein product: CSARLPQGGGTE. The full CDR3 sequence reads CSARLPQGGGTEAFF.

Remarks on this clone: The sequenced fragment ends 3 residues before the CDR3 boundary, so the rest is inferred from the germline J gene. The gene calls are TRBV29-1 and TRBJ2-7; TRBD2 agrees at 12 bases. The CDR3 sequence is 18 residues long. Germline lookup yields CDR1 SQVTM and CDR2 ANQGSEA. Trimming took 4 bases from V and 3 from J; bases not matched to a gene: 16. CDR3 amino acids: CSVAFSLAGGLFVYEQYF. The DNA read from the CDR3 is TGCAGCGTTGCTTTTAGTCTAGCGGGAGGGCTTTTCGTCTACGAG.

The CDR3 loop is CSAQGGGETQYF. The part of the CDR3 DNA that was read is TGCAGTGCTCAGGGTGGTGGGGAGACC. The chain is built from TRBV20-1 and TRBJ2-5, with D tentatively TRBD1 (5 bases). The read ends 3 residues shy of where the CDR3 ends; the end is completed using the germline J gene. V shed 5 bases and J shed 5 bases, with 12 bases lying between them. The CDR3 runs to 12 residues. Germline V CDR1 and CDR2: DFQATT, SNEGSKA (reference sequence).

The CDR3: CSAGQAGYSYEQYF. The CDR3 bases that were read are TGCAGTGCCGGCCAAGCGGGTTACTCCTACGAG. The gene calls are TRBV20-1 and TRBJ2-7; D is perhaps TRBD2 (6 bases). The read ends 3 residues early relative to the CDR3; the germline J gene fills the gap. The V and J ends lost 6 bases and 0 bases respectively, with 15 bases between them. The CDR3 covers 14 residues. Germline values: CDR1 DFQATT, CDR2 SNEGSKA (reference sequence).

A remark on this clone: The read falls 3 residues short of the CDR3 end, and the missing part is taken from the germline J gene. The chain employs TRBV5-6 and TRBJ2-3; possible D gene TRBD1, 6 bases. The CDR3 length is 15 residues. Germline CDR1 and CDR2: SGHDT and YYEEEE. The CDR3 protein is CASSASYRVNQPQYF. The sequenced part of the CDR3 DNA is TGTGCCAGCAGCGCGTCGTACAGGGTCAATCAGCCG.